This TCR beta chain was recovered during a study of beta chain features in type 1 diabetes. CDR1 is KGHSH, CDR2 LQKENI, per germline. This CDR3 comprises 15 residues. Between the trimmed V and J ends, which lost 2 bases and 7 bases, there was a span of 14 bases. cDNA synthesis used the whole RNA isolate, giving expressed TCRB sequences. Sequencing used immunoSEQ multiplex PCR; TCRdb keeps in-frame clones, though not all of them. The repertoire has roughly 310,000 clones, approximately 11% of them found once; the top ten carry 0.015% to 0.02%. This clone was detected only a few times. Sequencing was carried out using naive CD4+ T cells from blood. The chain has TRBV18 and TRBJ2-2; D possibly corresponds to TRBD2 (6 bases). The TCR comes from a woman aged 25-40 years in good health. The CDR3 DNA reads TGTGCCAGCTCACCAAGGAACATGGGACTCGGGGAGCTGTTTTTT. This sequence encodes CASSPRNMGLGELFF.